Presented here are 19 T cell receptor beta chains from one specimen sequenced in a study of shared clonotypes between healthy human individuals. Sequencing used immunoSEQ multiplex PCR; TCRdb keeps in-frame clones, though not all of them. The table lists fewer than 200,000 clones, 85% to 95% of them singletons. The material sequenced was naive CD4+ T cells sorted from blood. Subset in this sample: CD45RA+ positively selected. The receptors stem from a woman under 40 in good health.

The chain couples TRBV28 to TRBJ2-3; 7 bases are a match to TRBD1. V lost 6 bases and J lost 2; bases outside the gene matches: 8. This CDR3 is built from 15 residues. Germline V gene lookup returns CDR1 MDHEN and CDR2 SYDVKM. CDR3 region: CASSRGTAHTDTQYF. The CDR3 region has the DNA TGTGCCAGCAGCCGAGGGACAGCCCACACAGATACGCAGTATTTT.

Concerning this clone: Other DNA sequences in the sample encode the same CDR3. The rearrangement links TRBV11-2 to TRBJ1-2; D is undetermined. Trimming shortened V by 0 bases and J by 6 bases, and 5 bases separated the two germline ends. The CDR3 runs to 12 residues. In germline, CDR1 is SGHAT, CDR2 FQNNGV. The CDR3 DNA reads as TGTGCCAGCAGCTTAGAGGCTGATGGCTACACCTTC. Translated, it gives CASSLEADGYTF.

V and J are TRBV6-1 and TRBJ2-6; D not resolved. The germline V gene has CDR1 MNHNS and CDR2 SASEGT. The ends were cut back, 4 bases at V and 0 bases at J, with 4 bases in the middle. The CDR3 runs to 14 residues. The CDR3 loop reads CASSVLSGANVLTF. The DNA of the CDR3 is TGTGCCAGCAGTGTCCTCTCTGGGGCCAACGTCCTGACTTTC.

Only one count was recorded for this clone. V and J are TRBV7-2 and TRBJ1-3, with a tentative D call TRBD1 (6 bases). CDR1 is SGHTA, CDR2 FQGNSA, per germline. The CDR3 loop spans 15 amino acids. V dropped 4 bases and J dropped 4 bases, with 14 bases sitting between them. The CDR3: CASSSVGGSGNTIYF. CDR3 coding DNA: TGTGCCAGCAGCTCCGTGGGGGGCTCGGGAAACACCATATATTTT.

This clone appeared once. This chain joins TRBV10-3 and TRBJ1-1, with 7 bases lining up with TRBD1. There are 14 residues in the CDR3. Germline CDR1 reads ENHRY; CDR2 reads SYGVKD. V shed 4 bases and J 2 bases; nucleotides not matched to a gene: 4. CDR3 residues: CAISGDSFNTEAFF. CDR3 DNA: TGTGCCATCAGTGGGGACAGCTTTAACACTGAAGCTTTCTTT.

This clone has a single count. The V and J genes are TRBV10-2 and TRBJ2-7; D ambiguous. V was clipped by 0 bases and J by 3 bases, with 9 bases between them. The CDR3 is made up of 14 amino acids. Germline V gene lookup returns CDR1 WSHSY and CDR2 SAAADI. CDR3 sequence reads: CASSESGTLYEQYF. The CDR3 coding sequence is TGCGCCAGCAGTGAGTCCGGCACCCTCTACGAGCAGTACTTC.

The chain carries TRBV28 and TRBJ2-7; TRBD1 matches 9 bases. After removal of 5 bases from V and 5 bases from J, the junction contained 10 bases not matched to a gene. This CDR3 spans 15 amino acids. In germline, CDR1 is MDHEN, CDR2 SYDVKM. The CDR3 protein is CASSTPGTGQHEQYF. The CDR3 DNA follows: TGTGCCAGCAGTACCCCCGGGACAGGGCAACACGAGCAGTACTTC.

The V and J genes are TRBV10-3 and TRBJ1-1; possibly TRBD1 for D (5 bases). Per the germline V gene, CDR1 is ENHRY and CDR2 is SYGVKD. The CDR3 is made up of 14 amino acids. V dropped 2 bases and J dropped 1 base, with 8 bases sitting between them. DNA of the CDR3: TGTGCCATCAGTGAGAGGGGTACGAACACTGAAGCTTTCTTT. Residues: CAISERGTNTEAFF.

The J gene is TRBJ2-7, the V gene TRBV18; D perhaps matches TRBD2 (5 bases). The CDR3 spans 16 residues. Germline lookup yields CDR1 KGHSH and CDR2 LQKENI. With 2 bases removed from V and 6 bases from J, the gap between germline ends came to 20 bases. The CDR3 bases are TGTGCCAGCTCACCAGGTCAAGCGGCCCGAAGTGGCGAGCAGTACTTC. It translates to CASSPGQAARSGEQYF.

V gene TRBV5-1 combines with J gene TRBJ2-3; D might be TRBD2 (6 bases). V lost 3 bases, J lost 2 bases, and 25 bases lay in between. The length of the CDR3 is 19 residues. Germline V gene lookup returns CDR1 SGHRS and CDR2 YFSETQ. This chain's CDR3 is CASSSMRLRWEVHTDTQYF. The CDR3 nucleotides read TGCGCCAGCAGCTCGATGCGGTTGAGGTGGGAGGTACACACAGATACGCAGTATTTT.

The chain has TRBV19 and TRBJ1-1; weak D call: TRBD1 (5 bases). Germline CDR1 LNHDA, CDR2 SQIVND (reference sequence). The CDR3 consists of 17 residues. V lost 5 bases and J 4 bases, leaving 23 bases between the germline ends. The CDR3 is CASSFPQPIVRGTEAFF. The CDR3 DNA sequence: TGTGCCAGTAGTTTCCCCCAGCCGATCGTAAGGGGCACTGAAGCTTTCTTT.

V is TRBV10-3 and J is TRBJ2-5, with TRBD2 matching 8 bases. The tail of the sequence fits TRBJ2-7 better, so the J call may be wrong. The CDR3 has 14 residues. Per the germline V gene, CDR1 is ENHRY and CDR2 is SYGVKD. The CDR3 bases are TGTGCCATCGGGTCAACTAGCGGAACCTACGAGCAGTACTTC. Protein product: CAIGSTSGTYEQYF.

V is TRBV30 and J is TRBJ1-3; D remains ambiguous. Germline lookup yields CDR1 GTSNPN and CDR2 SVGIG (reference sequence). V shed 0 bases and J shed 0 bases, with 9 bases lying between them. The CDR3 loop spans 15 amino acids. CDR3 amino acids: CAWSVPQSSGNTIYF. DNA for the CDR3: TGTGCCTGGAGTGTACCACAGAGCTCTGGAAACACCATATATTTT.

The chain links TRBV2 to TRBJ1-1, with D perhaps TRBD1 (6 bases). V lost 8 bases and J 8 bases, leaving 15 bases between the germline ends. Per the germline V gene, CDR1 is SNHLY and CDR2 is FYNNEI. This CDR3 region has 12 residues. The CDR3 sequence: CASRGFGGEAFF. In DNA form, the CDR3 reads TGTGCCAGCCGGGGTTTTGGGGGCGAAGCTTTCTTT.

The chain is built from TRBV27 and TRBJ2-2; perhaps D is TRBD1 or TRBD2 (6 bases each). Trimming stripped 10 bases from V and 1 base from J, with 13 bases between. Germline V gene sequence: CDR1 MNHEY, CDR2 SMNVEV (reference sequence). The length of the CDR3 is 14 residues. As DNA, the CDR3 is TGTGCCACGTTACAGGGAGGGAACACCGGGGAGCTGTTTTTT. Protein: CATLQGGNTGELFF.

This sequence joins TRBV4-2 and TRBJ2-7, with 13 bases that match TRBD2. The CDR3 length is 16 residues. Germline V lookup: CDR1 LGHNA, CDR2 YNFKEQ. V was pared by 1 base and J by 3 bases, with 3 bases of the junction left unmatched. The CDR3 is CASSQGGLAGHYEQYF. CDR3 coding DNA: TGTGCCAGCAGCCAAGGGGGACTAGCGGGGCACTACGAGCAGTACTTC.

The chain has TRBV5-6 and TRBJ2-7; D uncertain. V lost 1 base and J 7 bases, leaving 12 bases between the germline ends. Per germline, CDR1 SGHDT and CDR2 YYEEEE. CDR3 length: 13 amino acids. The CDR3 region has the DNA TGTGCCAGCAGCTTGCGTCGGCCCAGGGAGCAGTACTTC. It is translated as CASSLRRPREQYF. The whole variable domain, remainder taken from reference TRBV5-6 and TRBJ2-7, is DAGVTQSPTHLIKTRGQQVTLRCSPKSGHDTVSWYQQALGQGPQFIFQYYEEEERQRGNFPDRFSGHQFPNYSSELNVNALLLGDSALYLCASSLRRPREQYFGPGTRLTVT.

The rearrangement joins TRBV10-2 to TRBJ1-4; the match to TRBD1 covers 12 bases. Germline V gene sequence: CDR1 WSHSY, CDR2 SAAADI. V lost 5 bases, J lost 6 bases, and 4 bases stayed unmatched. There are 15 residues in the CDR3. The CDR3 sequence is CASSPGTGGDEKLFF. For the CDR3, the DNA is TGCGCCAGCAGTCCCGGGACAGGGGGCGATGAAAAACTGTTTTTT.

V gene TRBV4-2 combines with J gene TRBJ2-1, with TRBD2 matching over 7 bases. This CDR3 region has 17 residues. Germline-derived CDR1 and CDR2 are LGHNA and YNFKEQ. V lost 3 bases to trimming and J lost 1 base; unmatched junction nucleotides: 9. The CDR3 is CASSQYVAGKSYNEQFF. The CDR3 DNA is TGTGCCAGCAGCCAGTACGTAGCGGGTAAATCCTACAATGAGCAGTTCTTC.